This T cell receptor (beta chain) appears in the sequencing data of a study of T cell changes during pregnancy in multiple sclerosis. The germline gives CDR1 SGHRS, CDR2 YFSETQ. Trimming took off 4 bases at V and 4 bases at J, with 3 bases between the two ends. The CDR3 runs to 11 residues. Profiled with immunoSEQ multiplex PCR; TCRdb holds only in-frame clones, not every one. The data show some 68,000 clones, more than 85% seen once. This clonotype was sampled from a female donor with multiple sclerosis, enrolled in a pregnancy study. Source: peripheral blood, taken in the second trimester of pregnancy. The chain employs TRBV5-1 and TRBJ2-1; D not certain. CDR3 protein: CASSLYNEQFF. DNA of the CDR3: TGCGCCAGCAGCCTTTACAATGAGCAGTTCTTC.